This T cell receptor beta chain appears in the sequencing data of a study of early T cells in non-severe SARS-CoV-2 infection. Overall study context: Bulk RNA isolated from unsorted whole blood underwent sequencing; chains were not paired.

Overall study results and limits: A preference for anti-spike CD8 responses marked VDJdb matching, which missed private and CD4 specificities.

Deletions cut 0 bases from V and 2 bases from J, with 10 bases between. The CDR3 totals 15 residues. Germline V CDR1 and CDR2: SGHRS, YFSETQ. Unique molecular identifiers were added to individual cDNA molecules. TCRdb processed the 5' RACE reads anew with MiXCR; each CDR3 protein has one entry. The table includes fewer than 100,000 distinct CDR3 sequences, about 15% detected once. Many counts were recorded for this clonotype. Antigen specificity is unknown. Input material: whole blood. This TCR came from an adult who was a healthcare worker with PCR-confirmed SARS-CoV-2 infection or an uninfected control (not recorded which). The rearrangement joins TRBV5-1 to TRBJ2-3; weak D call: TRBD2 (5 bases). The CDR3: CASSLAGEFTDTQYF. The DNA for the CDR3 is TGCGCCAGCAGCTTGGCCGGGGAGTTCACAGATACGCAGTATTTT. The whole variable domain, filled in from reference TRBV5-1 and TRBJ2-3, reads KAGVTQTPRYLIKTRGQQVTLSCSPISGHRSVSWYQQTPGQGLQFLFEYFSETQRNKGNFPGRFSGRQFSNSRSEMNVSTLELGDSALYLCASSLAGEFTDTQYFGPGTRLTVL.